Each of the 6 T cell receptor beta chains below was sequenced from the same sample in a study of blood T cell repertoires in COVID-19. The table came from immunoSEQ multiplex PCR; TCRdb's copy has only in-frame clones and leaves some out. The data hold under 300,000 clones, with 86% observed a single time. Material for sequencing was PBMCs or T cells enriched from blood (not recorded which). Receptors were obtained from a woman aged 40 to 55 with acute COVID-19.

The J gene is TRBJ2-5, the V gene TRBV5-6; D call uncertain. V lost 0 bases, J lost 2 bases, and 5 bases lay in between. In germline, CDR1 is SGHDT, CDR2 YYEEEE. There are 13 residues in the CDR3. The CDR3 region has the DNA TGTGCCAGCAGCTTGGTCGGGCAAGAGACCCAGTACTTC. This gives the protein CASSLVGQETQYF.

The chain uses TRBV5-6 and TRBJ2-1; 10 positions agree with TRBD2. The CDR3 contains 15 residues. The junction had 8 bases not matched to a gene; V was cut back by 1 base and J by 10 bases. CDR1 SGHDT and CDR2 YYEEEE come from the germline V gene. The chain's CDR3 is CASSLQREGLNEQFF. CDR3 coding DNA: TGTGCCAGCAGCTTGCAGCGGGAGGGCCTTAACGAGCAGTTCTTC.

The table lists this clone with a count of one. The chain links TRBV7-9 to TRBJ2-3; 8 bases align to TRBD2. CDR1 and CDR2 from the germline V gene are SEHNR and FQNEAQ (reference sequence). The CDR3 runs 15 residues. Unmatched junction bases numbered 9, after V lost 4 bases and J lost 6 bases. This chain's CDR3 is CASSSRSGRADTQYF. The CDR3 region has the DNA TGTGCCAGCAGCTCCAGAAGCGGGAGAGCGGATACGCAGTATTTT.

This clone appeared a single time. CDR3 sequence (DNA): TGCAGCGTTTTAGTCTCCTACGAGCAGTACTTC. It codes for CSVLVSYEQYF. This chain uses TRBV29-1 with TRBJ2-7; D is ambiguous. Germline V gene lookup returns CDR1 SQVTM and CDR2 ANQGSEA. Trimming took 5 bases from V and 0 from J, leaving 5 bases between them. CDR3 length equals 11 residues.

In nucleotides, the CDR3 is TGTGCCAGCAGCTTACCCGGACAGCCTGAAGCTTTCTTT. It yields the protein CASSLPGQPEAFF. This sequence joins TRBV7-9 and TRBJ1-1, with a tentative D call TRBD1 (6 bases). The CDR3 has 13 amino acids. The V gene lost 2 bases and the J gene lost 6 bases, with 10 bases spanning the gap. Germline-derived CDR1 and CDR2 are SEHNR and FQNEAQ (reference sequence).

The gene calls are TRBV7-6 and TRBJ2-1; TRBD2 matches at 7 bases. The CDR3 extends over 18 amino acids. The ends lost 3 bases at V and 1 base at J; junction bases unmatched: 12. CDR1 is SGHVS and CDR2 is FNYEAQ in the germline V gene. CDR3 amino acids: CASSFNWAGEGSYNEQFF. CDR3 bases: TGTGCCAGCAGCTTTAATTGGGCGGGAGAAGGGTCCTACAATGAGCAGTTCTTC. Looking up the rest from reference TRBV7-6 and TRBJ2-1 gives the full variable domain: GAGVSQSPRYKVTKRGQDVALRCDPISGHVSLYWYRQALGQGPEFLTYFNYEAQQDKSGLPNDRFSAERPEGSISTLTIQRTEQRDSAMYRCASSFNWAGEGSYNEQFFGPGTRLTVL.